This is a list of T cell receptor beta chains from one sample in a study of identical twins. MiXCR was run by TCRdb on the 5' RACE reads, yielding one entry per CDR3 protein. The data show about 700,000 distinct CDR3 sequences, under 9% seen once. These same records also appear under a second study, on yellow fever vaccine responses in identical twins.

Sequenced: PBMCs. Receptor source: a young woman in good health. CDR3s leave out the opening cysteine and the closing phenylalanine or tryptophan. D genes are given only for firm matches.

d_call: .
v_call: TRBV30
cdr3_aa: AWSDVPGQTGKGYEQY

d_call: TRBD1
v_call: TRBV5-4
cdr3_aa: ASRPGQGHTQY

d_call: .
v_call: TRBV7-8
cdr3_aa: ASSHRGGGYT

d_call: TRBD1
v_call: TRBV27
cdr3_aa: ASSTRQGNYGYT

d_call: TRBD1
v_call: TRBV19
cdr3_aa: ASSIPTGNYEQF

d_call: TRBD1
v_call: TRBV3-1
cdr3_aa: ASRNRGRSTDTQY

d_call: .
v_call: TRBV28
cdr3_aa: ASSYTGTPVGEQY

d_call: .
v_call: TRBV7-9
cdr3_aa: ASSDLGGTDYEQY

d_call: TRBD2
v_call: TRBV29-1
cdr3_aa: SVALAGGPDTQY

d_call: .
v_call: TRBV13
cdr3_aa: ASSPREGAGSEQY

d_call: .
v_call: TRBV5-1
cdr3_aa: ASSSPGETNEKLF

d_call: .
v_call: TRBV7-8
cdr3_aa: ASSLDPVGSISTDTQY

d_call: .
v_call: TRBV12-3/TRBV12-4
cdr3_aa: ASSLAGRGGAGELF

d_call: .
v_call: TRBV13
cdr3_aa: ASSSGEMGETQY

d_call: TRBD1
v_call: TRBV20-1
cdr3_aa: SARGQGVYNEQF

d_call: .
v_call: TRBV5-1
cdr3_aa: ASSSTGDYYEQY

d_call: .
v_call: TRBV7-2
cdr3_aa: ASSVDSGVREETQY

d_call: .
v_call: TRBV2
cdr3_aa: ASSEGLPHEQY

d_call: TRBD1
v_call: TRBV20-1
cdr3_aa: SAPGTGNYNEQF

d_call: .
v_call: TRBV29-1
cdr3_aa: SVMYQGHPYEQY

d_call: .
v_call: TRBV6-2/TRBV6-3
cdr3_aa: ASSYEVNSNQPQH

d_call: TRBD2
v_call: TRBV20-1
cdr3_aa: SARPSGSVTGELF

d_call: TRBD2
v_call: TRBV4-2
cdr3_aa: ASSQVLEREIGTDTQY

d_call: TRBD1
v_call: TRBV5-1
cdr3_aa: ASGRDRRVGELF

d_call: .
v_call: TRBV6-5
cdr3_aa: ASSYEGSETEAF

d_call: .
v_call: TRBV18
cdr3_aa: ASSPWEIDSNQPQH

d_call: .
v_call: TRBV6-2/TRBV6-3
cdr3_aa: ASSYSLSEQY

d_call: TRBD2
v_call: TRBV12-3/TRBV12-4
cdr3_aa: ASSLRGGAGEQF

d_call: TRBD1
v_call: TRBV6-1
cdr3_aa: ASSQGQDDEQY

d_call: .
v_call: TRBV5-4
cdr3_aa: ASREGLSNNEQF

d_call: .
v_call: TRBV11-1
cdr3_aa: ASSPLITNEQF

d_call: .
v_call: TRBV6-6
cdr3_aa: ASSSALTGELF

d_call: .
v_call: TRBV18
cdr3_aa: ASSPKSREGSEAF

d_call: .
v_call: TRBV20-1
cdr3_aa: SARWRGSGLGELF

d_call: .
v_call: TRBV12-3/TRBV12-4
cdr3_aa: ASSTSGTSLPQH

d_call: TRBD2
v_call: TRBV12-3/TRBV12-4
cdr3_aa: ASSLSSGQNTGELF

d_call: .
v_call: TRBV3-1
cdr3_aa: ASSREVNEQY

d_call: .
v_call: TRBV5-6
cdr3_aa: ASSLVQGWNEQF

d_call: TRBD2
v_call: TRBV5-1
cdr3_aa: ASSPNIAGPSYREF

d_call: TRBD2
v_call: TRBV9
cdr3_aa: ASSGEGRTGELF

d_call: .
v_call: TRBV4-3
cdr3_aa: ASSQAARGTEAF

d_call: .
v_call: TRBV15
cdr3_aa: ATSRGTAPVDAYGYT

d_call: TRBD2
v_call: TRBV27
cdr3_aa: ASSLYPLSSAGGGNEQF

d_call: TRBD2
v_call: TRBV30
cdr3_aa: AWISGETQY

d_call: TRBD2
v_call: TRBV10-1
cdr3_aa: ASSETSGGNNEQF

d_call: TRBD2
v_call: TRBV20-1
cdr3_aa: SARARTGGYEQY

d_call: .
v_call: TRBV20-1
cdr3_aa: STQDFTGELF

d_call: TRBD2
v_call: TRBV5-1
cdr3_aa: ASSLSGSGETQY

d_call: TRBD1
v_call: TRBV7-9
cdr3_aa: ASSRGQGANNEQF

d_call: TRBD1
v_call: TRBV5-1
cdr3_aa: ASRPQGAVNEQF

d_call: TRBD2
v_call: TRBV12-3/TRBV12-4
cdr3_aa: ASSLAGGPIYNEQF

d_call: TRBD1
v_call: TRBV6-1
cdr3_aa: ASRTTGRETQY

d_call: TRBD2
v_call: TRBV11-2
cdr3_aa: ASSFTSGASYEQY